This note documents a single TCR beta chain sequence. Its antigen remains undetermined. Per-base quality was not reported, and no clone a single base away is much larger than it. Ophthalmopathy patients had moderately to severely active disease, Clinical Activity Score of at least 3, NOSPECS grade of at least 4, and duration under 3 months. Any patient with an uncontrolled infection, another autoimmune disease, pregnancy or lactation was excluded. Diagnoses relied on clinical symptoms, serum thyroxine and TRAb, thyroid ultrasound and orbital computed tomography. Ficoll-Paque density gradient centrifugation was used to isolate PBMCs from about 9 ml of fresh peripheral blood. Total RNA was extracted using Trizol reagent, and RNA quality was assessed on an Agilent 2100 Bioanalyzer. This specimen comes from a study of T cells in Graves' hyperthyroidism and ophthalmopathy (dated by TCRdb to about 2019). Regarding the study in general: Peripheral blood samples were taken at the time of initial diagnosis, prior to any treatment. To identify TCR V-J signatures that set the groups apart, the researchers used a discovery cohort of more than 95 patients, made up of 43 with Graves' ophthalmopathy and 57 with stable Graves' hyperthyroidism. An independent validation cohort of some 18 hyperthyroidism patients and 17 patients who later progressed to ophthalmopathy tested prospective prediction of ophthalmopathy. The approximately 100 discovery patients were divided at random into training and test sets in a 7:3 ratio. In over five Graves' hyperthyroidism patients, the study also compared T-cell repertoires from thyroid tissue with T-cell repertoires from blood. Following sampling, methimazole starting at 30 mg daily was given to hyperthyroidism patients, and high-dose intravenous methylprednisolone was given to ophthalmopathy patients. According to the paper, TCR Vbeta CDR3 sequencing was carried out on around 140 peripheral blood samples, which came from 40 to 45 ophthalmopathy, 70 to 80 hyperthyroidism and roughly 17 progressor patients.

What the study reported, not specific to this receptor: During validation, the model predicted progression to ophthalmopathy a median of approximately 7 months ahead of onset, with around 71% sensitivity and about 72% specificity. No statistical method was used to set the sample size in advance, and investigators knew the group allocation. A 13 V-J signature model separated ophthalmopathy from stable hyperthyroidism, with roughly 88% sensitivity and 81% to 82% specificity in cross-validation and 80%/75% in testing. Blood samples also contained most of the expanded thyroid clonotypes (frequency above 0.001), which suggests that blood repertoires may reflect thyroid immune responses.

The TCR beta CDR3 regions were amplified from RNA transcripts. The first round of RT-PCR for the TCR CDR3 was performed with the HTBI primer set and the Qiagen OneStep RT-PCR kit. A second multiplex PCR round built the libraries, followed by size selection and purification. Libraries were sequenced paired-end with 100 bp reads on an Illumina HiSeq2000. As for the original processing: SOAPnuke was used to process the raw data, with reads discarded if the reads contained adapters or uncalled bases, had a mean Phred below 15, or lacked an exact constant-primer or identifier match. High-quality paired reads were merged using COPE v1.2.5, and each unique nucleotide sequence was defined as a clonotype. MiTCR v1.1 was used to align the clonotypes against IMGT TRBV, TRBD and TRBJ reference segments. Analysis was restricted to V-J combinations with a frequency above 0.0001, which covered 98% to 99.2% of repertoires. A TCS score was defined as the ratio between F50 (clonal expansion) and ExV (chaos), using BLOSUM62-based TCRdist between CDR3 peptides within each V-J. Welch's t-statistics and random forest reduced approximately 520 V-J features to 10 to 15, which were used in a naive Bayes classifier (R e1071). TCRdb handled the public reads itself, with Q25 trimming in fastp and clone calling in MiXCR, and kept productive beta chains. Here each entry gathers all rows of one CDR3 protein and keeps the most common genes and DNA. The V and J calls, along with clone size, are taken from TCRdb and not from the paper's own processing. The sample has 330,000 or so distinct CDR3 sequences on record, less than 20% of them singletons. Clones ranked in the top ten supply about two fifths of the sample.

From the cysteine through the phenylalanine, the CDR3 covers 15 amino acids. The CDR3 DNA has 45 bases and is translated from base 1. The germline V gene encodes CDR1 KGHDR and CDR2 SFDVKD. Cut back by 4 bases and 7 bases, the V and J ends lie 15 bases apart. The rearranged chain carries TRBV24-1 and TRBJ2-2, with an unclear D gene assignment. Sequencing used blood. This sequence originates from a man in his forties or fifties with Graves' ophthalmopathy. In nucleotides, the sequence is TGTGCCACCAGTGACTCGGACGGCTGGGACGGGGAGCTGTTTTTT. It is translated as CATSDSDGWDGELFF.